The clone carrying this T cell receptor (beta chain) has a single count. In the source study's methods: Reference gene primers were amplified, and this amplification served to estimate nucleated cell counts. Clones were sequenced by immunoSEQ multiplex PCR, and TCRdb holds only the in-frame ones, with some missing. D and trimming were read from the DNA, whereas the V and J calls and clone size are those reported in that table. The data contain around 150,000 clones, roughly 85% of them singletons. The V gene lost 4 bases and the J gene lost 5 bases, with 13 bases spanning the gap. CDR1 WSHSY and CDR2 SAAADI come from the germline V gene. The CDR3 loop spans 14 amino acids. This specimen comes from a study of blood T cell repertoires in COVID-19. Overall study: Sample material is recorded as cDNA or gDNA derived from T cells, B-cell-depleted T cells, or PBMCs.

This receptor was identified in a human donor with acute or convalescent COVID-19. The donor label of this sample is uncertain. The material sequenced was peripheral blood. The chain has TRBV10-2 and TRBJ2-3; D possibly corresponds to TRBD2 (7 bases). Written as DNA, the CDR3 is TGCGCCAGCAGTGTAGGGGGGGGGAAAGATACGCAGTATTTT. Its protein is CASSVGGGKDTQYF.